This TCR beta chain was recorded in a study of shared clonotypes between healthy human individuals. This CDR3 has 16 amino acids. Germline V gene lookup returns CDR1 SGHRS and CDR2 YFSETQ. V dropped 0 bases and J dropped 4 bases, with 17 bases sitting between them. This clone was observed a single time. Clones were sequenced by immunoSEQ multiplex PCR, and TCRdb holds only the in-frame ones, with some missing. This sample has about 2.4 million clones, with around nine tenths found just once. Sequencing input: naive CD4+ T cells sorted from blood. The subset denotes: CD45RA+ positively selected. This receptor was obtained from a man between 18 and 35 years old in good health. This chain uses TRBV5-1 with TRBJ2-7, with D perhaps matching TRBD2 (6 bases). The CDR3 sequence is CASSLGAGSFVYEQYF. The DNA for the CDR3 is TGCGCCAGCAGCTTGGGTGCGGGGAGTTTCGTATACGAGCAGTACTTC.